The 30 T cell receptor beta chains below come from one sample, sequenced in a study of blood T cell repertoires in COVID-19. Measured with immunoSEQ multiplex PCR; TCRdb has only the in-frame clones, and not every one. Among about 160,000 clones, more than 65% were seen once, and the ten largest hold approximately 18%. The sample comprised PBMCs or T cells enriched from blood (not recorded which). Receptor source: a man between 60 and 75 years old who had recovered from COVID-19.

The chain links TRBV30 to TRBJ1-2; the D gene is possibly TRBD1 (5 bases). The V end was cut by 0 bases, the J end by 7 bases, with 15 bases between. From germline, CDR1 is GTSNPN and CDR2 SVGIG (reference sequence). CDR3 size: 14 residues. Written as DNA, the CDR3 is TGTGCCTGGAGTGTACCGGGGGGTAGTGGTGGCTACACCTTC. It yields the protein CAWSVPGGSGGYTF.

The V call is TRBV19, the J call TRBJ1-6; 7 nucleotides match TRBD1. This CDR3 is 13 amino acids long. CDR1 is LNHDA, CDR2 SQIVND, per germline (reference sequence). J lost 7 bases, V lost 6 bases, and 3 bases had no gene match. The CDR3 loop reads CASSAGGNSPLHF. The CDR3 DNA is TGTGCCAGTAGCGCAGGGGGGAATTCACCCCTCCACTTT. The full variable domain, in which reference TRBV19 and TRBJ1-6 provide the parts outside the CDR3, is DGGITQSPKYLFRKEGQNVTLSCEQNLNHDAMYWYRQDPGQGLRLIYYSQIVNDFQKGDIAEGYSVSREKKESFPLTVTSAQKNPTAFYLCASSAGGNSPLHFGNGTRLTVT.

V gene TRBV28 combines with J gene TRBJ2-5, with 8 bases lining up with TRBD2. V lost 6 bases to trimming and J lost 3 bases; unmatched junction nucleotides: 9. CDR1 is MDHEN, CDR2 SYDVKM, per germline. The CDR3 is 15 amino acids. The CDR3 DNA reads as TGTGCCAGCAGAGGTCGGACTAGCAGGGAAGAGACCCAGTACTTC. It codes for CASRGRTSREETQYF.

The genes are TRBV7-3 and TRBJ2-1, with TRBD2 matching 7 bases. This CDR3 spans 14 amino acids. The V gene's germline CDR1 is SGHTA and CDR2 FQGTGA. With V trimmed by 2 bases and J by 4 bases, 2 bases remained unmatched. CDR3 bases: TGTGCCAGCAGCTTAGGGCGGGGGTACAATGAGCAGTTCTTC. Translation: CASSLGRGYNEQFF.

This chain connects TRBV5-1 to TRBJ1-1, with 8 bases identical to TRBD1. The V segment lost 0 bases and the J segment 11 bases; nucleotides outside the gene matches: 12. This CDR3 comprises 15 residues. The germline gives CDR1 SGHRS, CDR2 YFSETQ. CDR3 in DNA: TGCGCCAGCAGCTTGGACCCAGGGGGCAAGATCGGGGCTTTCTTT. Translating gives CASSLDPGGKIGAFF.

In nucleotides, the CDR3 is TGCGCCAGCAGCTCTTCGACTGGGGGGGGTGCCCCCGGTGAAAAACTGTTTTTT. It specifies CASSSSTGGGAPGEKLFF. The rearrangement uses TRBV5-1 and TRBJ1-4; weak D call: TRBD1 (5 bases). Per germline, CDR1 SGHRS and CDR2 YFSETQ. Trimming took off 3 bases at V and 7 bases at J, with 25 bases between the two ends. CDR3 length: 18 amino acids.

The J gene is TRBJ2-5, the V gene TRBV25-1, with D tentatively TRBD2 (6 bases). Trimming took 4 bases from V and 5 from J, leaving 14 bases between them. The germline CDR1 and CDR2 sequences are MGHDK and SYGVNS. The CDR3 extends over 14 amino acids. The DNA of the CDR3 is TGTGCCAGCAGTGCGTCCTCTGGGGGGGAGACCCAGTACTTC. It yields the protein CASSASSGGETQYF.

This clone was detected once. This chain connects TRBV27 to TRBJ1-2; TRBD1 might be the D (6 bases). Trimming removed 8 bases at V and 8 bases at J, with 15 bases between. This CDR3 region has 12 residues. Germline V gene data show CDR1 as MNHEY and CDR2 as SMNVEV (reference sequence). The CDR3 region has the DNA TGTGCCAGCGGATCAGGGGTAAGCGGCTACACCTTC. Protein sequence: CASGSGVSGYTF.

The J gene is TRBJ1-5, the V gene TRBV6-5, with a tentative D call TRBD1 (5 bases). Per germline, CDR1 MNHEY and CDR2 SVGAGI. CDR3 length: 15 amino acids. Trimming cost V 6 bases and J 3 bases, with 15 bases left between them. The CDR3 spells CASSPRVFNNQPQHF. The CDR3 DNA sequence: TGTGCCAGCAGCCCCAGGGTCTTTAACAATCAGCCCCAGCATTTT.

The chain has TRBV9 and TRBJ2-7; D remains ambiguous. The CDR3 length is 13 residues. Per germline, CDR1 SGDLS and CDR2 YYNGEE. The V and J ends lost 3 bases and 12 bases respectively, with 19 bases between them. The CDR3 sequence: CASSDGPTRMLYF. The CDR3 bases are TGTGCCAGCAGCGACGGTCCGACTCGAATGCTGTACTTC.

The V gene is TRBV20-1, the J gene TRBJ1-1; 12 bases are a match to TRBD1. V dropped 3 bases and J dropped 8; count of bases not matched to a gene: 4. CDR3 length equals 13 residues. The germline V gene has CDR1 DFQATT and CDR2 SNEGSKA (reference sequence). Here the CDR3 DNA reads TGCAGTGCTAGTTGGGACAGGGGGCTAGAAGCTTTCTTT. Encoded protein: CSASWDRGLEAFF.

The genes are TRBV7-8 and TRBJ2-2; no clear D gene. Germline V gives CDR1 SGHVS, CDR2 FQNEAQ. The CDR3 covers 14 residues. V was shortened by 3 bases and J by 0 bases, with 5 bases between the two germline ends. CDR3 in amino acids: CASSFDTNTGELFF. In nucleotides, the CDR3 is TGTGCCAGCAGCTTTGACACGAACACCGGGGAGCTGTTTTTT.

CDR3 in amino acids: CASSRTGTSYNEQFF. CDR3 DNA: TGTGCCAGCAGTCGCACCGGGACTAGCTACAATGAGCAGTTCTTC. The V and J genes are TRBV3-1 (or the pseudogene TRBV3-2) and TRBJ2-1; 8 bases are a match to TRBD2. The CDR3 spans 15 residues. Germline V gene lookup returns CDR1 LGHDT and CDR2 YNNKEL (reference sequence). The V gene end was trimmed by 6 bases and the J gene end by 3 bases; junction bases not matched to a gene: 7.

This chain links TRBV14 with TRBJ2-3; 10 bases agree with TRBD2. The CDR3 runs to 16 residues. CDR1 and CDR2 (germline): SGHDN, FVKESK. J lost 3 bases, V lost 3 bases, and 6 bases had no gene match. As DNA, the CDR3 is TGTGCCAGCAGCCAGATGGGTAGCGGGAGGACAGATACGCAGTATTTT. Its translation is CASSQMGSGRTDTQYF.

The gene calls are TRBV29-1 and TRBJ2-1, with 8 bases fitting TRBD2. With V trimmed by 5 bases and J by 7 bases, 4 bases remained unmatched. CDR3 length equals 12 residues. Germline CDR1 reads SQVTM; CDR2 reads ANQGSEA. CDR3 in amino acids: CSVRTSTNEQFF. Here the CDR3 DNA reads TGCAGCGTTAGGACTAGCACGAATGAGCAGTTCTTC.

In DNA, the CDR3 is TGTGCCACCAAAGCTACAGTCCCGATTAGTGTTCAGGGGGAAGAGAATTCACCCCTCCACTTT. This gives the protein CATKATVPISVQGEENSPLHF. This chain connects TRBV7-3 to TRBJ1-6; 7 bases fit TRBD1. The germline gives CDR1 SGHTA, CDR2 FQGTGA. This CDR3 region has 21 residues. V shed 10 bases and J 7 bases; nucleotides not matched to a gene: 31.

The V and J genes are TRBV10-3 and TRBJ1-3; D unclear. In germline, CDR1 is ENHRY, CDR2 SYGVKD. V was clipped by 7 bases and J by 4 bases, with 14 bases between them. The CDR3 totals 14 residues. The CDR3 DNA is TGTGCCATCACCTTCTCTCTTCTGGGAAACACCATATATTTT. The encoded protein is CAITFSLLGNTIYF.

The rearrangement links TRBV15 to TRBJ1-5; D might be TRBD1 (5 bases). V was trimmed by 2 bases and J by 4 bases, leaving 15 bases between them. CDR3 length: 16 amino acids. CDR1 is LNHNV, CDR2 YYDKDF, per germline (reference sequence). CDR3 loop: CATSRPEGAGNQPQHF. The CDR3 DNA reads as TGTGCCACCAGCAGACCTGAAGGGGCCGGGAATCAGCCCCAGCATTTT.

The chain recombines TRBV28 with TRBJ1-5; D not resolved. Trimming left V 4 bases short and J 7 bases short, with 8 bases between. Germline V CDR1 and CDR2: MDHEN, SYDVKM. The CDR3 has 12 residues. The CDR3 here is CASSSSKQPQHF. The DNA for the CDR3 is TGTGCCAGCAGTTCCTCTAAGCAGCCCCAGCATTTT.

The rearrangement links TRBV13 to TRBJ1-1; D possibly corresponds to TRBD1 (6 bases). V was cut by 5 bases and J by 5 bases, with 15 bases left in between. CDR3 length equals 14 residues. Germline V gene lookup returns CDR1 PRHDT and CDR2 FYEKMQ (reference sequence). CDR3 coding DNA: TGTGCCAGCAGCATACAGGGTAGAGGTACTGAAGCTTTCTTT. This sequence encodes CASSIQGRGTEAFF.

This rearrangement joins TRBV27 to TRBJ2-4, with 10 bases fitting TRBD1. Germline values: CDR1 MNHEY, CDR2 SMNVEV (reference sequence). CDR3 size: 14 residues. J gave up 7 bases and V 4 bases, and 4 bases lay outside the gene matches. CDR3 sequence: CASSSRTGGNIQYF. DNA of the CDR3: TGTGCCAGCAGTTCTAGGACAGGGGGGAACATTCAGTACTTC.

The rearrangement joins TRBV2 to TRBJ2-3, with 10 bases that match TRBD2. Germline CDR1 and CDR2: SNHLY and FYNNEI. Unmatched junction bases numbered 3, after V lost 4 bases and J lost 2 bases. The length of the CDR3 is 15 residues. The CDR3 DNA is TGTGCCAGCAGTGGACTAGCGGGCAACACAGATACGCAGTATTTT. The encoded protein is CASSGLAGNTDTQYF. The whole variable domain, remainder taken from reference TRBV2 and TRBJ2-3, is EPEVTQTPSHQVTQMGQEVILRCVPISNHLYFYWYRQILGQKVEFLVSFYNNEISEKSEIFDDQFSVERPDGSNFTLKIRSTKLEDSAMYFCASSGLAGNTDTQYFGPGTRLTVL.

The chain joins TRBV28 to TRBJ2-7; 8 bases map to TRBD2. The length of the CDR3 is 16 residues. CDR1 MDHEN and CDR2 SYDVKM come from the germline V gene. V shed 7 bases and J 4 bases; nucleotides not matched to a gene: 15. The CDR3 is CASTPGGVLSPYEQYF. CDR3 DNA sequence: TGTGCCAGCACCCCCGGGGGGGTCCTATCGCCATACGAGCAGTACTTC.

This clone was counted only a few times. The rearrangement joins TRBV6-2 or TRBV6-3 to TRBJ2-7, with D possibly matching TRBD1 (6 bases). Per the germline V gene, CDR1 is MNHEY and CDR2 is SVGEGT. V gave up 0 bases and J gave up 3 bases, with 15 bases separating them. The CDR3 length is 16 residues. The CDR3 DNA sequence: TGTGCCAGCAGTTACTCAGAACAGGGACCTTACTACGAGCAGTACTTC. This codes for CASSYSEQGPYYEQYF.

The chain has TRBV6-2 or TRBV6-3 and TRBJ1-5, with no clear D. CDR1 and CDR2 (germline): MNHEY, SVGEGT. This CDR3 is built from 17 residues. The ends were cut back, 0 bases at V and 7 bases at J, with 19 bases in the middle. The CDR3 coding sequence is TGTGCCAGCAGTTACTCGCTTGAATCCACTCGACTACAGCCCCAGCATTTT. Its protein is CASSYSLESTRLQPQHF.

This clone was detected a few times. The genes are TRBV30 and TRBJ1-5, with 7 bases fitting TRBD1. The CDR3 is made up of 14 amino acids. The V segment lost 2 bases and the J segment 0 bases; nucleotides outside the gene matches: 1. CDR1 is GTSNPN, CDR2 SVGIG, per germline (reference sequence). The CDR3 region is CAWSQGGSNQPQHF. The CDR3 DNA reads as TGTGCCTGGAGTCAGGGGGGTAGCAATCAGCCCCAGCATTTT. The full variable domain, completed using reference TRBV30 and TRBJ1-5, is SQTIHQWPATLVQPVGSPLSLECTVEGTSNPNLYWYRQAAGRGLQLLFYSVGIGQISSEVPQNLSASRPQDRQFILSSKKLLLSDSGFYLCAWSQGGSNQPQHFGDGTRLSIL.

This chain uses TRBV19 with TRBJ1-5; no reliable D call. Germline CDR1 reads LNHDA; CDR2 reads SQIVND (reference sequence). V lost 6 bases and J 11 bases, leaving 20 bases between the germline ends. There are 14 residues in the CDR3. DNA for the CDR3: TGTGCCAGTAGCCCGGAGGGCCTAGTTGGGTCCCAGCATTTT. Translated, it gives CASSPEGLVGSQHF.

The rearrangement links TRBV18 to TRBJ1-1; D is possibly TRBD1 (6 bases). Trimming took 3 bases from V and 9 from J, leaving 14 bases between them. The CDR3 loop spans 13 amino acids. CDR1 is KGHSH, CDR2 LQKENI, per germline. CDR3 bases: TGTGCCAGCTCACCGGACAGCCCGGCTCAAGCTTTCTTT. This gives the protein CASSPDSPAQAFF.

The genes are TRBV29-1 and TRBJ2-7; TRBD2 matches at 7 bases. Germline V gene sequence: CDR1 SQVTM, CDR2 ANQGSEA. J was trimmed by 2 bases and V by 0 bases; bases with no gene match: 4. CDR3 length: 14 residues. The CDR3 nucleotides are TGCAGCGTTGAAGATATGAGCGGGACCTACGAGCAGTACTTC. The encoded protein is CSVEDMSGTYEQYF.

The chain links TRBV21-1 to TRBJ1-6; the DNA was not compared with TRBD1, the D call given in the table. TRBV21-1 is designated a pseudogene. The CDR3 runs to 16 residues. The chain's CDR3 is CASSKALDRTNSPLHF. The CDR3 DNA reads TGTGCCAGCAGCAAAGCCTTGGACAGGACTAATTCACCCCTCCACTTT.